This T cell receptor beta chain was sequenced for a study of graft-versus-host responses after intestinal transplantation. Overall study: All recipients got anti-thymocyte globulin induction, then tacrolimus and steroids for 2 to 3 years. Regarding the study as a whole: Investigators detected GvH clones in recipient marrow, with some emerging earlier in ileum or blood.

As regards this clone: Its antigen is as yet unknown.

CDR1 SGHVS and CDR2 FQNEAQ come from the germline V gene. V gave up 2 bases and J gave up 2 bases, with 14 bases separating them. The CDR3 extends over 16 amino acids. Here immunoSEQ multiplex PCR was the method, and the copy in TCRdb shows in-frame clones only, minus some. The sample shows about 120,000 clones, approximately 93% of them seen only once. The chain is built from TRBV7-8 and TRBJ2-3, with D uncertain. The starting material was unstimulated CD8+ T cells sorted from spleen or lymph node cells, obtained before transplant. The source is a human donor who was the organ donor for an intestinal transplant. DNA for the CDR3: TGTGCCAGCAGCTTAAGGATTGGAGAGAACACAGATACGCAGTATTTT. This translates into CASSLRIGENTDTQYF. The whole variable domain, remainder taken from reference TRBV7-8 and TRBJ2-3, is GAGVSQSPRYKVAKRGQDVALRCDPISGHVSLFWYQQALGQGPEFLTYFQNEAQLDKSGLPSDRFFAERPEGSVSTLKIQRTQQEDSAVYLCASSLRIGENTDTQYFGPGTRLTVL.